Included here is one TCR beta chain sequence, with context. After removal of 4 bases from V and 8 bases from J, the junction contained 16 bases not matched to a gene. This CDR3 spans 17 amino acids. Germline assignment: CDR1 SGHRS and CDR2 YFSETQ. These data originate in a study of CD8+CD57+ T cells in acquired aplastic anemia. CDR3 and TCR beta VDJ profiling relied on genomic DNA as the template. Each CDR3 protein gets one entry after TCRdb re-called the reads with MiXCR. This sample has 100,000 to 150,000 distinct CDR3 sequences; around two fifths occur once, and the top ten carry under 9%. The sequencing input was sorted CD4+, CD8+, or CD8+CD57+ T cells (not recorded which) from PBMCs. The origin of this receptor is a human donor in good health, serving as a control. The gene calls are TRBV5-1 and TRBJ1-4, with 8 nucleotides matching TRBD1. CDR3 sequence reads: CASSPFSRTGSNEKLFF. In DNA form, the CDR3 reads TGCGCCAGCAGCCCTTTTTCAAGGACAGGGAGTAACGAAAAACTGTTTTTT.